Shown below are 8 T cell receptor beta chains from a single sample sequenced in a study of T cell repertoires in cytomegalovirus infection. TCRdb itself ran the reads through MiXCR, one entry per CDR3 protein. The sample shows around 550,000 distinct CDR3 sequences, 26% of them seen only once. Sequencing was performed on PBMCs. Receptors were obtained from a human donor in good health (CMV status not recorded). Some clones in this sample may be carry-over from other donors' samples.

This clonotype was found once. The V call is TRBV7-2, the J call TRBJ2-5, with 11 bases identical to TRBD2. V shed 10 bases, J shed 3 bases, and the junction held 7 bases outside the gene matches. The CDR3 extends over 14 amino acids. Germline lookup yields CDR1 SGHTA and CDR2 FQGNSA. The CDR3 loop is CAIAPGLAEETQYF. In DNA form, the CDR3 reads TGTGCCATCGCCCCGGGACTAGCGGAAGAGACCCAGTACTTC.

The chain employs TRBV29-1 and TRBJ2-3; possible D gene TRBD2, 5 bases. Between the trimmed V and J ends, which lost 2 bases and 1 base, there was a span of 10 bases. The CDR3 has 14 residues. Looked up from germline, CDR1 is SQVTM and CDR2 is ANQGSEA. The CDR3 bases are TGCAGCGTTGAATCCGCGGGTGGCACAGATACGCAGTATTTT. Its translation is CSVESAGGTDTQYF.

The CDR3 loop is CASRTPGLARNEQFF. CDR3 sequence (DNA): TGTGCCAGTAGGACCCCGGGACTAGCGAGGAATGAGCAGTTCTTC. The chain has TRBV19 and TRBJ2-1, with TRBD2 identical over 10 bases. This CDR3 is 15 amino acids long. Trimming took 6 bases from V and 7 from J; bases not matched to a gene: 9. Germline CDR1 LNHDA, CDR2 SQIVND (reference sequence).

This clonotype was seen more than once but under ten times. This chain connects TRBV12-5 to TRBJ2-3; tentative D call: TRBD1 (6 bases). There are 16 residues in the CDR3. The germline V and J ends were trimmed by 1 base and 3 bases, with 14 bases remaining between them. The germline gives CDR1 LGHNT, CDR2 FRNRAP. CDR3 region: CASGLGRTALTDTQYF. In DNA form, the CDR3 reads TGTGCTAGTGGTTTGGGAAGGACAGCGTTAACAGATACGCAGTATTTT.

The V gene is TRBV28, the J gene TRBJ2-2, with D possibly matching TRBD1 (6 bases). Germline V gene data show CDR1 as MDHEN and CDR2 as SYDVKM. The CDR3 consists of 15 residues. Trimming removed 3 bases from V and 3 bases from J, with 11 bases in between. In DNA form, the CDR3 reads TGTGCCAGCAGTTTCAGGGGACGGGACACCGGGGAGCTGTTTTTT. It encodes CASSFRGRDTGELFF.

This clonotype has ten or more counts. J is TRBJ2-1 and V is TRBV7-9, with TRBD2 identical over 7 bases. With V trimmed by 7 bases and J by 7 bases, 10 bases remained unmatched. Germline V gene lookup returns CDR1 SEHNR and CDR2 FQNEAQ (reference sequence). The CDR3 totals 14 residues. This CDR3 is CASTAGGWSNEQFF. The CDR3 bases are TGTGCCAGCACCGCCGGGGGGTGGAGTAATGAGCAGTTCTTC.

This clonotype has just one count. The rearrangement uses TRBV4-3 and TRBJ1-5; D gene ambiguous. Germline values: CDR1 LGHNA, CDR2 YSLEER. V gave up 0 bases and J gave up 8 bases, with 8 bases separating them. The CDR3 has 13 amino acids. The CDR3 reads CASSQDRSEPQHF. Here the CDR3 DNA reads TGCGCCAGCAGCCAAGATCGGTCGGAGCCCCAGCATTTT.

The V gene is TRBV11-2, the J gene TRBJ1-2, with 7 bases fitting TRBD1. Losses at the gene ends were 5 bases for V and 2 bases for J; bases not matched to a gene: 5. CDR1 SGHAT and CDR2 FQNNGV come from the germline V gene. The CDR3 covers 14 residues. CDR3 sequence (DNA): TGTGCCAGCAGCCGAACGACAGGGAACTATGGCTACACCTTC. Translation: CASSRTTGNYGYTF.